This T cell receptor (beta chain) was sequenced for a study of long-term antiretroviral therapy in people with HIV. Turning to this clone: Its cognate antigen is unknown.

Run at survey level, the immunoSEQ assay was version v3.0. Sequenced by immunoSEQ multiplex PCR; TCRdb stores in-frame clones only, minus some. The sample gives tens of thousands of clones, 85% of which show up once; less than 15% is in the top ten. Findings and limits, study-wide: CDR3 lengths in HIV samples spanned a narrower range than controls. No data on ART adherence, viral resistance or therapy changes. Blood was collected between the mid-2000s and the late 2010s, possibly under older ART regimens. Repertoire composition at all time points was dominated by clones that had expanded before ART.

The CDR3 length is 15 residues. Germline loops: CDR1 WSHSY, CDR2 SAAADI. The ends were cut back, 0 bases at V and 8 bases at J, with 11 bases in the middle. This TCR derives from a man in his forties or fifties with HIV. The chain uses TRBV10-2 and TRBJ1-6; tentatively, D is TRBD1 (6 bases). The specimen was unsorted PBMCs, collected 1.6 years after starting antiretroviral therapy. CDR3 bases: TGCGCCAGCAGTGAGTCCGAACAGGGAGATTCACCCCTCCACTTT. Its protein product is CASSESEQGDSPLHF.